The 19 T cell receptor beta chains presented below share a single source sample, sequenced in a study of control samples from healthy donors and cancer patients. Using immunoSEQ multiplex PCR, the repertoire was profiled, and TCRdb retains in-frame clones only, with some absent. In the table there are 65,000 to 90,000 clones, roughly 86% of which are singletons. The sample consisted of blood. The receptors here all came from a man aged 50 to 60 in good health.

The chain couples TRBV29-1 to TRBJ1-1; TRBD1 matches 7 bases. The germline gives CDR1 SQVTM, CDR2 ANQGSEA. The CDR3 sequence is 12 residues long. The J segment lost 4 bases and the V segment lost 7 bases, leaving 6 bases of the junction unmatched. This CDR3 reads CSASAGGTEAFF. The CDR3 DNA reads TGCAGCGCATCGGCAGGGGGCACTGAAGCTTTCTTT.

The chain recombines TRBV6-1 with TRBJ2-7, with D tentatively TRBD1 (5 bases). With 2 bases removed from V and 0 bases from J, the gap between germline ends came to 11 bases. Germline V CDR1 and CDR2: MNHNS, SASEGT. This CDR3 is built from 15 residues. The CDR3 reads CASSEFSTASYEQYV. The CDR3 nucleotides read TGTGCCAGCAGTGAATTCTCGACAGCCTCCTACGAGCAGTACGTC.

The sample holds a few counts of this clone. The V gene is TRBV4-1, the J gene TRBJ2-7; 10 bases agree with TRBD1. V lost 5 bases to trimming and J lost 4 bases; unmatched junction nucleotides: 8. The V gene's germline CDR1 is MGHRA and CDR2 YSYEKL. This CDR3 comprises 15 residues. The CDR3 here is CASSRERTGGYEQYF. The CDR3 DNA reads TGCGCCAGCAGCAGAGAGAGGACAGGGGGTTACGAGCAGTACTTC.

The chain combines TRBV10-1 with TRBJ2-3; D might be TRBD2 (5 bases). Germline V lookup: CDR1 WNHNN, CDR2 SYGVQD (reference sequence). The V end lost 3 bases, the J end lost 1 base, and 8 bases lay between the germline ends. The CDR3 has 14 amino acids. CDR3 DNA sequence: TGCGCCAGCAGTGACCGGCGGGGCACAGATACGCAGTATTTT. Encoded protein: CASSDRRGTDTQYF.

The chain has TRBV28 and TRBJ1-6, with TRBD1 as a possible D gene (6 bases). In germline, CDR1 is MDHEN, CDR2 SYDVKM. The CDR3 runs to 15 residues. V was cut by 1 base and J by 5 bases, with 9 bases left in between. The CDR3 bases are TGTGCCAGCAGTTTATCTTACAGGGATAATTCACCCCTCCACTTT. It translates to CASSLSYRDNSPLHF.

This chain links TRBV5-6 with TRBJ2-3; a possible D gene is TRBD2 (5 bases). This CDR3 contains 17 residues. Per the germline V gene, CDR1 is SGHDT and CDR2 is YYEEEE. V gave up 4 bases and J gave up 6 bases, with 24 bases separating them. The CDR3 DNA follows: TGTGCCAGCAGCCAACATAGCTTGGAGGTAATTCCGGATACGCAGTATTTT. Translated: CASSQHSLEVIPDTQYF.

V and J are TRBV7-2 and TRBJ2-7; TRBD2 matches 7 bases. The V and J ends lost 1 base and 0 bases, in that order; junction bases with no gene match: 15. The CDR3 loop spans 19 amino acids. CDR1 SGHTA and CDR2 FQGNSA come from the germline V gene. CDR3 in amino acids: CASSLVRGASGRSSYEQYF. CDR3 coding DNA: TGTGCCAGCAGCTTAGTTCGCGGGGCTAGCGGAAGGAGCTCCTACGAGCAGTACTTC.

For this clone: Other DNA sequences in this sample translate to the same CDR3. V gene TRBV11-2 combines with J gene TRBJ2-3; D gene uncertain. Deletions cut 1 base from V and 1 base from J, with 9 bases between. The germline V gene has CDR1 SGHAT and CDR2 FQNNGV. The CDR3 is made up of 15 amino acids. The CDR3: CASSLVSARTDTQYF. In nucleotides, the CDR3 is TGTGCCAGCAGCTTAGTATCAGCGCGCACAGATACGCAGTATTTT.

The chain couples TRBV19 to TRBJ1-2; tentative D call: TRBD1 (5 bases). Germline V gene sequence: CDR1 LNHDA, CDR2 SQIVND (reference sequence). The V end was cut by 6 bases, the J end by 0 bases, with 17 bases between. This CDR3 comprises 16 residues. The CDR3 region has the DNA TGTGCCAGTAGAAAGGGTGGGGGTACAACTAACTATGGCTACACCTTC. Protein sequence: CASRKGGGTTNYGYTF. Looking up the rest from reference TRBV19 and TRBJ1-2 gives the full variable domain: DGGITQSPKYLFRKEGQNVTLSCEQNLNHDAMYWYRQDPGQGLRLIYYSQIVNDFQKGDIAEGYSVSREKKESFPLTVTSAQKNPTAFYLCASRKGGGTTNYGYTFGSGTRLTVV.

This chain joins TRBV5-1 and TRBJ1-6, with 8 bases fitting TRBD1. CDR1 is SGHRS, CDR2 YFSETQ, per germline. The CDR3 runs to 16 residues. The V gene end was trimmed by 1 base and the J gene end by 8 bases; junction bases not matched to a gene: 8. CDR3 amino acids: CASSLLPGQEDSPLHF. The CDR3 DNA is TGCGCCAGCAGCTTGCTCCCGGGACAGGAAGATTCACCCCTCCACTTT.

The chain is built from TRBV3-1 (or the pseudogene TRBV3-2) and TRBJ1-4, with D maybe TRBD1 (5 bases). Germline V CDR1 and CDR2: LGHDT, YNNKEL (reference sequence). The CDR3 sequence is 17 residues long. Trimming stripped 0 bases from V and 4 bases from J, with 15 bases between. The DNA of the CDR3 is TGTGCCAGCAGCCAAGAGAGGGCGAGGGGCAATAATGAAAAACTGTTTTTT. It is translated as CASSQERARGNNEKLFF.

This clone was recorded once. The chain joins TRBV6-6 to TRBJ1-4; TRBD1 is a possible D gene (6 bases). The germline V and J ends were trimmed by 7 bases and 4 bases, with 19 bases remaining between them. The CDR3 contains 16 residues. The germline V gene has CDR1 MNHNY and CDR2 SVGAGI (reference sequence). In nucleotides, the CDR3 is TGTGCCAGCAACGCAGACAGGAGGGGGTATAATGAAAAACTGTTTTTT. It encodes CASNADRRGYNEKLFF.

The chain couples TRBV11-3 to TRBJ2-6; no clear D. The CDR3 extends over 15 amino acids. The V gene lost 3 bases and the J gene lost 0 bases, with 6 bases spanning the gap. Germline lookup yields CDR1 SGHNT and CDR2 YENEEA. Here the CDR3 reads CASSLVSSGANVLTF. The CDR3 nucleotides are TGTGCCAGCAGCTTGGTGAGCTCTGGGGCCAACGTCCTGACTTTC.

This sequence joins TRBV29-1 and TRBJ2-5, with a possible D match to TRBD1 (8 bases). Germline values: CDR1 SQVTM, CDR2 ANQGSEA. Trimming stripped 5 bases from V and 5 bases from J, with 15 bases between. The CDR3 is made up of 13 amino acids. CDR3 region: CSVIKQGGETQYF. CDR3 sequence (DNA): TGCAGCGTTATCAAACAGGGGGGGGAGACCCAGTACTTC.

The genes are TRBV5-6 and TRBJ2-5, with D maybe TRBD2 (5 bases). This CDR3 is built from 16 residues. Trimming pared 3 bases from V and 0 bases from J, leaving 15 bases between. CDR1 is SGHDT, CDR2 YYEEEE, per germline. The CDR3 bases are TGTGCCAGCAGCTCGTCCGGGAACAGCCACCAAGAGACCCAGTACTTC. Its protein product is CASSSSGNSHQETQYF.

The chain has TRBV30 and TRBJ1-5; D may be TRBD1 (5 bases). This CDR3 has 14 residues. Per the germline V gene, CDR1 is GTSNPN and CDR2 is SVGIG (reference sequence). Trimming removed 1 base from V and 6 bases from J, with 13 bases in between. The CDR3 bases are TGTGCCTGGAGTGGGGGCTATGGGCGTCAGCCCCAGCATTTT. Translation gives CAWSGGYGRQPQHF.

The genes are TRBV18 and TRBJ1-5, with TRBD1 identical over 7 bases. The V and J ends lost 3 bases and 0 bases, in that order; junction bases with no gene match: 2. The CDR3 totals 15 residues. In germline, CDR1 is KGHSH, CDR2 LQKENI. The CDR3 spells CASSPTGNSNQPQHF. CDR3 DNA: TGTGCCAGCTCACCGACAGGGAATAGCAATCAGCCCCAGCATTTT. Full variable domain (remainder filled in from reference TRBV18 and TRBJ1-5): NAGVMQNPRHLVRRRGQEARLRCSPMKGHSHVYWYRQLPEEGLKFMVYLQKENIIDESGMPKERFSAEFPKEGPSILRIQQVVRGDSAAYFCASSPTGNSNQPQHFGDGTRLSIL.

The chain recombines TRBV19 with TRBJ2-2; TRBD1 aligns across 12 bases. The CDR3 has 16 amino acids. Germline values: CDR1 LNHDA, CDR2 SQIVND (reference sequence). The ends lost 3 bases at V and 4 bases at J; junction bases unmatched: 3. CDR3 sequence (DNA): TGTGCCAGTAGTATGGGACAGGGGGCTGGCACCGGGGAGCTGTTTTTT. Translation gives CASSMGQGAGTGELFF.

The CDR3 DNA reads as TGTGCCAGCAGTTATGGTCGGGGGGCCATTCGAGGAGCCAAAAACATTCAGTACTTC. Translating gives CASSYGRGAIRGAKNIQYF. The chain carries TRBV6-2 or TRBV6-3 and TRBJ2-4, with TRBD2 as a possible D gene (7 bases). CDR1 is MNHEY, CDR2 SVGEGT, per germline. V lost 3 bases, J lost 0 bases, and 21 bases lay in between. This CDR3 spans 19 amino acids.